This TCR beta chain was captured by sequencing in a study of identical twins. Study results and caveats: Twin sharing of out-of-frame TCR alpha was underestimated by models in monozygotic pairs.

The CDR3 covers 12 residues. In germline, CDR1 is MNHEY, CDR2 SMNVEV (reference sequence). V was trimmed by 3 bases and J by 13 bases, leaving 12 bases between them. Every donor was a healthy Caucasian. Unique molecular identifiers were present on the cDNA, and a universal primer site came from template switching. TCRdb re-analysed the 5' RACE reads in MiXCR, keeping a single row per CDR3 protein. The sample records 540,000 or so distinct CDR3 sequences, about 20% being singletons. A few counts support this clonotype. Its antigen remains unidentified. The data also belong to a second study, concerning yellow fever vaccine responses in identical twins.

The chain is built from TRBV27 and TRBJ2-2, with D perhaps assigned TRBD1 or TRBD2 (5 bases each). The sequencing sample was made of CD4+ T cells sorted from blood. This receptor was obtained from a woman under 30 in good health. The CDR3 spells CASSFSGSGLFF. The CDR3, as DNA: TGTGCCAGCAGTTTTTCAGGGAGTGGGCTGTTTTTT.